Below are 6 T cell receptor beta chains sequenced from a single sample in a study of blood T cell repertoires in COVID-19. The data were produced by immunoSEQ multiplex PCR, yet TCRdb's version contains in-frame clones alone and is incomplete. The table lists about 69,000 clones, around 93% of them singletons, with less than 6% in the top ten. Source material: peripheral blood. All receptors derive from a woman aged 55 to 70 with active COVID-19.

The J gene is TRBJ2-7, the V gene TRBV7-9; 8 bases align to TRBD2. V trimming: 1 base; J trimming: 4 bases; junction bases outside the gene matches: 6. CDR3 size: 15 residues. CDR1 is SEHNR, CDR2 FQNEAQ, per germline (reference sequence). CDR3 bases: TGTGCCAGCAGCTTAGGACCTAGCGGGTTTTACGAGCAGTACTTC. Translating it yields CASSLGPSGFYEQYF.

V and J are TRBV11-2 and TRBJ2-7; D is unresolved. The ends were cut back, 5 bases at V and 1 base at J, with 9 bases in the middle. The CDR3 spans 13 residues. Germline assignment: CDR1 SGHAT and CDR2 FQNNGV. The CDR3 nucleotides are TGTGCCAGCAGCCCAACCTATTCCTACGAGCAGTACTTC. This encodes CASSPTYSYEQYF.

On this clone: A read error may account for a junction end that differs from germline. The sample carries other DNA sequences with the same CDR3. This sequence joins TRBV4-1 and TRBJ1-2, with TRBD1 identical over 8 bases. Germline assignment: CDR1 MGHRA and CDR2 YSYEKL. The CDR3 spans 18 residues. Here the CDR3 DNA reads TGCGCCAGTAGCCAAAGTGGTCCCGGGACAGGAGCTAACTATGGCTACACCTTC. It codes for CASSQSGPGTGANYGYTF.

The rearrangement joins TRBV5-1 to TRBJ2-1, with 9 bases fitting TRBD2. V lost 0 bases, J lost 6 bases, and 7 bases stayed unmatched. The CDR3 extends over 16 amino acids. CDR1 and CDR2 from the germline V gene are SGHRS and YFSETQ. CDR3 sequence reads: CASSLEWASGTNEQFF. The CDR3 nucleotides are TGCGCCAGCAGCTTGGAATGGGCTAGCGGGACCAATGAGCAGTTCTTC.

The rearrangement joins TRBV9 to TRBJ1-3, with D perhaps TRBD1 (6 bases). This CDR3 region has 13 residues. Germline CDR1 reads SGDLS; CDR2 reads YYNGEE. The V end was cut by 5 bases, the J end by 2 bases, with 8 bases between. The CDR3 loop reads CASRGQTGNTIYF. The CDR3 nucleotides are TGTGCCAGCAGGGGACAAACTGGAAACACCATATATTTT. Full variable domain (remainder filled in from reference TRBV9 and TRBJ1-3): DSGVTQTPKHLITATGQRVTLRCSPRSGDLSVYWYQQSLDQGLQFLIQYYNGEERAKGNILERFSAQQFPDLHSELNLSSLELGDSALYFCASRGQTGNTIYFGEGSWLTVV.

V gene TRBV4-1 combines with J gene TRBJ2-7; TRBD1 agrees at 10 bases. CDR3 length: 14 residues. Germline CDR1 and CDR2: MGHRA and YSYEKL. V lost 5 bases to trimming and J lost 3 bases; unmatched junction nucleotides: 4. CDR3 sequence (DNA): TGCGCCAGCAGCTATGACAGGGGGCTCTACGAGCAGTACTTC. This gives the protein CASSYDRGLYEQYF.